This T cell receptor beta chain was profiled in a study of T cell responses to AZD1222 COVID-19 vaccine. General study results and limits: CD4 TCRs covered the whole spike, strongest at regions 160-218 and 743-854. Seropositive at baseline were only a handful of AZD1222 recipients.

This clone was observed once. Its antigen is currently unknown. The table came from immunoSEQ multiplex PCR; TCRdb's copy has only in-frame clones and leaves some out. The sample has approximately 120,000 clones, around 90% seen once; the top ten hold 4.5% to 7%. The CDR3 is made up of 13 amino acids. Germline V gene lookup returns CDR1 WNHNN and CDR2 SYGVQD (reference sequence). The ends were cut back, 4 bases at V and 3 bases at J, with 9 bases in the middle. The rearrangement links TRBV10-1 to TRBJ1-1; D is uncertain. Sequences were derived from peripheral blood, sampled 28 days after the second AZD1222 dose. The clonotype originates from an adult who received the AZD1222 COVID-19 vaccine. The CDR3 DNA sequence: TGCGCCAGCAGTGTCAGCGGGGACACTGAAGCTTTCTTT. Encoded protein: CASSVSGDTEAFF.